This T cell receptor beta chain was recorded in a study of radiotherapy plus CTLA-4 blockade in lung cancer. Study information: Objective responses were observed in around 17% of patients, and disease control was achieved by approximately 32%.

TCRdb keeps only in-frame clones here, not all; method: immunoSEQ multiplex PCR. The sample has about 50,000 clones; 73% are singletons. The CDR3 totals 15 residues. V lost 4 bases to trimming and J lost 0 bases, with 12 bases between them. The germline gives CDR1 MNHEY, CDR2 SMNVEV (reference sequence). Lung cancer patients with chemo-refractory metastatic non-small-cell disease were given focal radiation plus CTLA-4 blockade with ipilimumab. Study results and caveats: Researchers report tumor-derived TCR clones expanding in blood after radiotherapy plus ipilimumab. With interferon-beta, early dynamics of blood T cell clones were reported to best predict response.

Points on this clone: The antigen remains undetermined.

Material: peripheral blood, obtained from a patient treated with radiotherapy plus ipilimumab. V and J are TRBV27 and TRBJ1-1, with unresolved D. This receptor was taken from a human donor with non-small cell lung cancer who had a complete response to radiotherapy plus ipilimumab. This CDR3 is CASSSDQLMNTEAFF. The CDR3 region has the DNA TGTGCCAGCAGTTCCGATCAGTTGATGAACACTGAAGCTTTCTTT.